The source of this T cell receptor (beta chain) is a study of blood T cell repertoires in COVID-19. Study context: Spain, Italy and the United States supplied samples that represented acute and convalescent COVID-19.

The germline V gene has CDR1 LNHDA and CDR2 SQIVND (reference sequence). The CDR3 length is 16 residues. The V and J ends lost 4 bases and 2 bases, in that order; junction bases with no gene match: 5. Those enrolled, adults aged 18 to 89 years, came from about two dozen US areas. In the study's own analysis: The assay estimated nucleated cells by amplifying reference gene primers. Generated by immunoSEQ multiplex PCR, the TCRdb table keeps only in-frame clones and is missing some. That table gives V, J and clone size, and the DNA gave D and trimming. The sample includes around 250,000 clones, around 89% of them seen just once.

This chain joins TRBV19 and TRBJ2-7; 13 bases are a match to TRBD2. The source is a woman in her twenties or thirties who had recovered from COVID-19. Source material: PBMCs or T cells enriched from blood (not recorded which). CDR3 nucleotides: TGTGCCAGTAGTAATCAACTAGCGGGGGGGACCTACGAGCAGTACTTC. Its protein is CASSNQLAGGTYEQYF.